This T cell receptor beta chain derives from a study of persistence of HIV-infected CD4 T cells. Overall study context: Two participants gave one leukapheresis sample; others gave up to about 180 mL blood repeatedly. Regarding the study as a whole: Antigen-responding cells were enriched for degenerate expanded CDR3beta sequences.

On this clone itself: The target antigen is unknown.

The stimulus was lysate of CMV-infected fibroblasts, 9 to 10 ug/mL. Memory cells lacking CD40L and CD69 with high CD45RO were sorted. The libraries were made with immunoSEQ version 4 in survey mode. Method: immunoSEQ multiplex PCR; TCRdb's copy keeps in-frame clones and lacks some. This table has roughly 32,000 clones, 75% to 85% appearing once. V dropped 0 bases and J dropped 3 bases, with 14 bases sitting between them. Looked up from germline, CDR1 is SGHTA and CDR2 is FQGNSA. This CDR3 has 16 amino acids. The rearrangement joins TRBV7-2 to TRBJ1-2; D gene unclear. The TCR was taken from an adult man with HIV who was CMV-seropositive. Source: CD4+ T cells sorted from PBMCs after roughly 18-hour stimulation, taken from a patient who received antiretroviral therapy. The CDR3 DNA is TGTGCCAGCAGCTTAGCAGGCGGTACGCCATACTATGGCTACACCTTC. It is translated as CASSLAGGTPYYGYTF. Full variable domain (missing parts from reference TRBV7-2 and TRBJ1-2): GAGVSQSPSNKVTEKGKDVELRCDPISGHTALYWYRQSLGQGLEFLIYFQGNSAPDKSGLPSDRFSAERTGGSVSTLTIQRTQQEDSAVYLCASSLAGGTPYYGYTFGSGTRLTVV.